Listed here is a single T cell receptor (beta chain). This record comes from a study of T cell responses to AZD1222 COVID-19 vaccine. This table comes from immunoSEQ multiplex PCR, and its TCRdb copy is limited to in-frame clones, with some not included. The table includes roughly 190,000 clones, just over 90% detected once. The CDR3 spans 17 residues. With 1 base removed from V and 3 bases from J, the gap between germline ends came to 15 bases. The germline gives CDR1 SEHNR, CDR2 FQNEAQ (reference sequence). The sequence derives from an adult who received the MenACWY meningococcal vaccine as a control. This specimen consisted of peripheral blood, obtained 28 days after the second dose of the MenACWY control vaccine. The rearrangement links TRBV7-9 to TRBJ2-2; D tentatively reads TRBD1 or TRBD2 (5 bases each). The chain's CDR3 is CASSLEVLWDHTGELFF. DNA for the CDR3: TGTGCCAGCAGCTTAGAAGTCTTGTGGGACCACACCGGGGAGCTGTTTTTT. The variable domain in full, completed from reference TRBV7-9 and TRBJ2-2, reads DTGVSQNPRHKITKRGQNVTFRCDPISEHNRLYWYRQTLGQGPEFLTYFQNEAQLEKSRLLSDRFSAERPKGSFSTLEIQRTEQGDSAMYLCASSLEVLWDHTGELFFGEGSRLTVL.